Reported below is one T cell receptor (beta chain). The sample is drawn from a study of technical replicates of blood from a handful of donors. The data were produced by immunoSEQ multiplex PCR, yet TCRdb's version contains in-frame clones alone and is incomplete. Among tens of thousands of clones listed, over 90% were seen once. Germline assignment: CDR1 MDHEN and CDR2 SYDVKM. This CDR3 is built from 11 residues. Deletions cut 5 bases from V and 6 bases from J, with 7 bases between. The sequenced material came from T cells isolated from PBMCs. The chain couples TRBV28 to TRBJ1-1, with D possibly matching TRBD1 (5 bases). The sequence came from a human donor in good health. CDR3 amino acids: CASSRGSEAFF. CDR3 nucleotide sequence: TGTGCCAGCAGTAGGGGATCTGAAGCTTTCTTT.